These 9 T cell receptor beta chains were sequenced from one sample in a study of shared clonotypes between healthy human individuals. TCRdb's table, derived via immunoSEQ multiplex PCR, lists solely in-frame clones and lacks some. This sample has almost 750,000 clones, with just under 75% found just once. Material: memory CD4+ T cells sorted from blood. Subset given: CD45RA-negative fraction. Receptors originate from a young woman in good health.

This clone has a handful of counts. V gene TRBV2 combines with J gene TRBJ1-5, with TRBD1 matching over 8 bases. After removal of 4 bases from V and 0 bases from J, the junction contained 17 bases not matched to a gene. Germline CDR1 and CDR2: SNHLY and FYNNEI. The CDR3 runs 20 residues. CDR3 in amino acids: CASSVSQGVKQEGSNQPQHF. The CDR3 DNA sequence: TGTGCCAGCAGTGTCTCACAGGGGGTGAAGCAGGAGGGTAGCAATCAGCCCCAGCATTTT.

This sequence joins TRBV7-9 and TRBJ2-1; 9 positions agree with TRBD1. The germline gives CDR1 SEHNR, CDR2 FQNEAQ (reference sequence). The CDR3 is 16 amino acids. V lost 6 bases and J lost 8; bases outside the gene matches: 14. The CDR3 region is CASSTQGAVGIDEQFF. The CDR3 bases are TGTGCCAGCAGTACACAGGGGGCGGTTGGAATCGATGAGCAGTTCTTC.

This chain joins TRBV9 and TRBJ2-3; a weak D match, TRBD2 (5 bases). V lost 0 bases to trimming and J lost 0 bases, with 11 bases between them. The CDR3 totals 16 residues. The germline CDR1 and CDR2 sequences are SGDLS and YYNGEE. CDR3 DNA sequence: TGTGCCAGCAGCGTAGATCACAGCGGAAGCACAGATACGCAGTATTTT. It codes for CASSVDHSGSTDTQYF.

The gene calls are TRBV27 and TRBJ1-1; D is unresolved. The germline V gene has CDR1 MNHEY and CDR2 SMNVEV (reference sequence). This CDR3 has 19 amino acids. The V end was cut by 5 bases, the J end by 4 bases, with 29 bases between. The CDR3 here is CASSPSLRAVTDPLTEAFF. The CDR3 coding sequence is TGTGCCAGCAGTCCGTCGCTACGGGCAGTGACCGACCCCCTCACTGAAGCTTTCTTT.

The chain uses TRBV5-4 and TRBJ1-1; D is ambiguous. Germline CDR1 is SGHNT and CDR2 is YYREEE (reference sequence). V was cut by 0 bases and J by 1 base, with 7 bases left in between. The CDR3 has 14 amino acids. CDR3 DNA sequence: TGTGCCAGCAGCTTGGAGACAAGGAACACTGAAGCTTTCTTT. Protein: CASSLETRNTEAFF.

This clone was counted once. The J gene is TRBJ1-2, the V gene TRBV27, with a weak D call TRBD1 (6 bases). V dropped 4 bases and J dropped 5 bases, with 23 bases sitting between them. Per germline, CDR1 MNHEY and CDR2 SMNVEV (reference sequence). This CDR3 is 17 amino acids long. In DNA form, the CDR3 reads TGTGCCAGCAGTTCCGACTCTATCAGGGGCGAATTATATGGCTACACCTTC. It translates to CASSSDSIRGELYGYTF.

The rearrangement links TRBV7-9 to TRBJ1-1; D not resolved. The germline CDR1 and CDR2 sequences are SEHNR and FQNEAQ (reference sequence). This CDR3 has 12 amino acids. V was shortened by 4 bases and J by 3 bases, with 6 bases between the two germline ends. The CDR3 DNA sequence: TGTGCCAGCAGCTCCAAGGACACTGAAGCTTTCTTT. Translating gives CASSSKDTEAFF.

This clone turned up a few times. The same CDR3 arises from other DNA sequences in this sample as well. The chain has TRBV5-4 and TRBJ2-7, with 13 positions matching TRBD2. Germline CDR1 is SGHNT and CDR2 is YYREEE (reference sequence). The CDR3 is made up of 15 amino acids. Unmatched junction bases numbered 5, after V lost 4 bases and J lost 4 bases. As DNA, the CDR3 is TGTGCCAGCAGCCCCGGGACTAGCGGGGTATACGAGCAGTACTTC. It codes for CASSPGTSGVYEQYF.

This CDR3 reads CASSLQGTTEAFF. Written as DNA, the CDR3 is TGCGCCAGCAGCTTACAGGGGACCACTGAAGCTTTCTTT. The chain joins TRBV5-1 to TRBJ1-1; TRBD1 aligns across 7 bases. The germline CDR1 and CDR2 sequences are SGHRS and YFSETQ. This CDR3 is 13 amino acids long. J gave up 4 bases and V 2 bases, and 2 bases lay outside the gene matches.